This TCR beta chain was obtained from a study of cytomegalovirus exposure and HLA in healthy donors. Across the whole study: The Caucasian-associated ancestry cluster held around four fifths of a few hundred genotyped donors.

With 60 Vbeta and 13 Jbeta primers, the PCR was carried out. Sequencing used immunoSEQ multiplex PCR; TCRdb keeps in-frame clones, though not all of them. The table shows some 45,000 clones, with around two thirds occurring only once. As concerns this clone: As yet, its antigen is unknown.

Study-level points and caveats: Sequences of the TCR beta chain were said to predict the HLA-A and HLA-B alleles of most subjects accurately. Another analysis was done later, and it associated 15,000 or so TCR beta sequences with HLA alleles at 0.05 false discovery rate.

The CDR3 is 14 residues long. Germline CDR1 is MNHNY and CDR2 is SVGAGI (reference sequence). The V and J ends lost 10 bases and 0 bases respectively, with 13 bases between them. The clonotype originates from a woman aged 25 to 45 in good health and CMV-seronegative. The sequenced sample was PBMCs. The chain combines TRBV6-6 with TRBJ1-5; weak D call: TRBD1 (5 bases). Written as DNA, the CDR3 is TGTGCCACCACGCAGGGATATAGCAATCAGCCCCAGCATTTT. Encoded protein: CATTQGYSNQPQHF.